This T cell receptor (beta chain) was recorded in a study of blood T cell repertoires in COVID-19 (dated by TCRdb to 2020 to 2021). Background on the whole study: Collaborator samples came from the United States, Italy and Spain and covered acute and convalescent phases of COVID-19. The samples were drawn from the first 160 participants of the ongoing ImmuneRACE study and from 950 to 1,500 subjects provided by 6 global collaborators. The repertoires were released in a freely available public database intended as a resource for research on the immune response to SARS-CoV-2. The prospective study material was composed of cDNA or gDNA derived from T cells, B-cell-depleted T cells, or PBMCs. The dataset comprised deeply sampled blood TCRbeta repertoires from subjects exposed to, actively infected with, or recovered from COVID-19. Where HLA class I and class II types were available, the types were taken from metadata supplied by the sample provider, not from assay-based typing. Sample metadata almost always included a de-identified subject ID, COVID-19 status, age in years and sex. Study-level results and caveats: How much clinical and demographic metadata was included differed by source and by participant, and the metadata was provided uncurated.

A second Seattle source provided samples from volunteer blood donors who had recovered from COVID-19. Collaborating institutions collected whole blood in K2EDTA tubes following their own protocols. For TCRbeta analysis, collaborator samples were shipped as frozen whole blood, as isolated PBMCs, or as DNA extracted from either sample type. TCRbeta CDR3 regions were amplified from genomic DNA by means of the immunoSEQ Assay, a bias-controlled multiplex PCR. Processing in the source paper ran as follows. Nucleated cell counts per sample were estimated from amplification of reference gene primers within the assay. Sequence reads were collapsed and filtered to measure the absolute abundance of every unique TCRbeta CDR3 rearrangement. Productive Simpson clonality was computed per sample as the square root of Simpson's diversity index over productive rearrangements. TCRdb retrieved this table from immuneACCESS and kept in-frame rearrangements only. Not all clones are present; in checked studies, unresolved V genes account for under half, and no reason is known for the remainder. The D gene and trimming were derived from the DNA, and the V and J assignments and clone size from that table. The sample records hundreds of thousands of clones, around 90% of which are singletons. The ten largest clones capture about 6% of the sample.

As regards this clone: What antigen it recognizes has not been identified. It has no much larger one-base neighbor in the sample; base qualities were not kept.

V has 4 bases trimmed and J has 7 bases trimmed; junction bases matching no gene number 6. Sequences SGHTS (CDR1) and YDEGEE (CDR2) are obtained from the germline V gene. The CDR3 runs 13 amino acids, cysteine and phenylalanine included. The kept DNA is CDR3 alone, 39 bases in frame from the first base. Material for sequencing was peripheral blood. Recombination linked TRBV5-8 to TRBJ1-2, and 8 bases in between align with TRBD1. This receptor was identified in a man between 60 and 75 years old who had recovered from COVID-19. The CDR3 corresponds to CASSTRQGFGYTF. The nucleotide sequence is TGTGCCAGCAGCACACGACAGGGGTTTGGCTACACCTTC.